This is a list of T cell receptor beta chains from one sample in a study of blood T cell repertoires in COVID-19. The repertoire was sequenced with immunoSEQ multiplex PCR; TCRdb's copy has only in-frame clones and lacks some. This sample carries about 75,000 clones, roughly 88% of them seen once, and the ten largest clones take about 6.4%. Sequenced material: peripheral blood. Source of these receptors: a woman aged 65 to 85 with acute or convalescent COVID-19. The CDR3 runs from the conserved cysteine through the conserved F or W. D genes are given only for firm matches. Size values are once, few and many counts, or a class for expanded clones, and some rows have none.

v_call	d_call	j_call	clone_size	cdr3_aa	cdr3_nt
TRBV6-2/TRBV6-3	TRBD1	TRBJ1-5	-	CASSYRQGGSNQPQHF	TGTGCCAGCAGTTACCGACAGGGTGGTAGCAATCAGCCCCAGCATTTT
TRBV12-3/TRBV12-4	-	TRBJ1-3	-	CASTLTRDTIYF	TGTGCCAGCACCTTAACTCGAGACACCATATATTTT
TRBV6-5	TRBD1	TRBJ1-6	-	CASIPVKGTVSPLHF	TGTGCCAGCATCCCAGTGAAGGGGACAGTCTCACCCCTCCACTTT
TRBV10-3	-	TRBJ1-4	-	CAISESGGGLSTNEKLFF	TGTGCCATCAGTGAGTCTGGCGGGGGGCTTTCAACTAATGAAAAACTGTTTTTT
TRBV28	-	TRBJ2-7	-	CASSLEDFYSYEQYF	TGTGCCAGCAGTTTAGAGGACTTTTACTCCTACGAGCAGTACTTC
TRBV7-9	TRBD1	TRBJ1-2	-	CASTRDRTYGYTF	TGTGCCAGCACTCGGGACAGGACCTATGGCTACACCTTC
TRBV5-4	TRBD1	TRBJ1-5	once	CASSVDRGGDQPQHF	TGTGCCAGCAGCGTCGACAGGGGGGGGGATCAGCCCCAGCATTTT
TRBV2	TRBD2	TRBJ2-5	-	CASNSLRGLAGRETQYF	TGTGCCAGCAACTCATTACGGGGACTAGCGGGCAGAGAGACCCAGTACTTC
TRBV28	TRBD1	TRBJ1-4	-	CASSLPRDSEKLFF	TGTGCCAGCAGTTTACCTCGGGACAGTGAAAAACTGTTTTTT
TRBV2	-	TRBJ1-2	-	CASRDSGVTLGYTF	TGTGCCAGCAGGGACTCGGGAGTGACCTTGGGCTACACCTTC
TRBV7-8	TRBD1	TRBJ1-1	-	CASSPSDRDTEAFF	TGTGCCAGCAGCCCATCGGACAGGGACACTGAAGCTTTCTTT
TRBV25-1	-	TRBJ1-2	-	CASSRDSSGYTF	TGTGCCAGCAGCCGGGACTCCTCTGGCTACACCTTC
TRBV29-1	-	TRBJ2-5	-	CSVANRAEETQYF	TGCAGCGTTGCGAACAGGGCCGAAGAGACCCAGTACTTC
TRBV7-9	-	TRBJ1-6	-	CASSLDADNSPLHF	TGTGCCAGCAGCTTAGATGCAGATAATTCACCCCTCCACTTT
TRBV28	-	TRBJ2-2	-	CASREWGNTGELFF	TGTGCCAGCCGGGAGTGGGGGAACACCGGGGAGCTGTTTTTT
TRBV6-1	-	TRBJ2-7	-	CASSEWRNTPYEQYF	TGTGCCAGCAGTGAATGGCGGAACACCCCCTACGAGCAGTACTTC
TRBV24-1	TRBD1	TRBJ1-4	once	CATSDVSTGKLFF	TGTGCCACCAGTGATGTATCGACAGGGAAACTGTTTTTT
TRBV4-2	TRBD1	TRBJ1-2	-	CASSPGQYGYTF	TGTGCCAGCAGCCCGGGACAGTATGGCTACACCTTC
TRBV4-1	-	TRBJ1-2	-	CASSRVDRSANGYTF	TGCGCCAGCAGCCGTGTCGACAGGTCAGCCAATGGCTACACCTTC
TRBV5-4	-	TRBJ1-1	-	CASSWGQSSSNTEAFF	TGTGCCAGCAGCTGGGGGCAAAGCTCCTCTAACACTGAAGCTTTCTTT